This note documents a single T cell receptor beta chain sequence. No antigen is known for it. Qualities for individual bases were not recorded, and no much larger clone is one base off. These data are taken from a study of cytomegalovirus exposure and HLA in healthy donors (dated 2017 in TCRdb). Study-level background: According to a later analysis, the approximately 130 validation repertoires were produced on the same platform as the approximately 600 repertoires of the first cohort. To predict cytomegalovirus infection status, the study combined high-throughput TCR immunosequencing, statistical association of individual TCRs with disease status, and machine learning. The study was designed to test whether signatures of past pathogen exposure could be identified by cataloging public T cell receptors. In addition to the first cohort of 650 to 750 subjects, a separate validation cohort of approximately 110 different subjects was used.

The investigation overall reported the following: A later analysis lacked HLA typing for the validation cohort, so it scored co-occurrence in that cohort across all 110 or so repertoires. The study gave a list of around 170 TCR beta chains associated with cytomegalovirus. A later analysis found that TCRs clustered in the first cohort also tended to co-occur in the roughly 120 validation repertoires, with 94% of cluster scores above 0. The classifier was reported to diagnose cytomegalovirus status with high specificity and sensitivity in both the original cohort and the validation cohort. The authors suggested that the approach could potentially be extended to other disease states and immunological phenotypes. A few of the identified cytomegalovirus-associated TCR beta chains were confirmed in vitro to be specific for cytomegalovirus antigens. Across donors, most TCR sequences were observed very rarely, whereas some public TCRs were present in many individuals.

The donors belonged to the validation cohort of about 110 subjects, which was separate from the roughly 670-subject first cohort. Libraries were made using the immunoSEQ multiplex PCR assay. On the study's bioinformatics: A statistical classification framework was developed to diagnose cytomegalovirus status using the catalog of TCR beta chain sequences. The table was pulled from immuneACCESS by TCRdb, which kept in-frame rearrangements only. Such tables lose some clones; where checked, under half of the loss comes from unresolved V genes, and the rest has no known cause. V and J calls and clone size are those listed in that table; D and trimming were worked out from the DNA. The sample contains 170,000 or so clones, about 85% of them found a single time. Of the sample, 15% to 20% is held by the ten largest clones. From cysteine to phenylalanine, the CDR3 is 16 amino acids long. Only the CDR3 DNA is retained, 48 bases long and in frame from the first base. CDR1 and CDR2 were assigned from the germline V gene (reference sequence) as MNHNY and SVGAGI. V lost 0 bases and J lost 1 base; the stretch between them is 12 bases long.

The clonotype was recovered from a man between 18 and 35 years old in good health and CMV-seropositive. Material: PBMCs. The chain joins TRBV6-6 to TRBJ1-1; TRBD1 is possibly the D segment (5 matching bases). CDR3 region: CASSYSRDPTNTEAFF. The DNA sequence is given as TGTGCCAGCAGTTACTCGCGGGACCCCACGAACACTGAAGCTTTCTTT.